This T cell receptor (beta chain) emerged from a study of cytomegalovirus exposure and HLA in healthy donors (dated by TCRdb to 2016 to 2017). Context from the whole study: According to an earlier analysis of several hundred of the donors, about 180 million T cells yielded some 110 million unique TCR beta sequences and less than 300 Gb of sequence data. The later analysis used no new phenotypic data to find candidate immune exposures, relying instead on TCR beta sequences and their occurrence across donors. To decide whether each TCR beta V gene segment behaved as functional or pseudogenic, an earlier analysis of fewer than 750 of the donors relied on high-throughput TCR beta sequencing. Several DR-DQ haplotypes were handled as single units for association and clustering because linkage in the cohort was strong. Typing coverage varied by locus: 629-630 donors for A, B, C, DRB1 and DQB1; 500 to 550 for DQA1; more than 600 for DPA1; approximately 450 for DPB1. Both class I and class II loci were covered by HLA typing, at four-digit resolution. Among 398 genotyped donors of the cohort, an average of 235,054 unique TCR beta nucleotide sequences were sequenced per donor, about a sixth of them non-productive. A separate validation cohort of 100 to 150 different subjects was used in addition to the 666-subject first cohort. A later analysis re-examined previously published TCR beta repertoires from more than 600 donors and added high-resolution HLA genotyping to investigate patterns of TCR occurrence. About 300 gigabases of sequencing data and approximately 85 million unique TCR sequences were included in an early release covering several hundred HLA-typed donors. A later genetic analysis took genome-wide SNP genotypes for about three fifths of the roughly 700 donors and used that subset as a discovery cohort. The study combined high-throughput TCR immunosequencing, statistical association of individual TCRs with disease status, and machine learning to predict cytomegalovirus infection status. Every repertoire in the discovery cohort had been generated on one and the same sequencing platform. Of the roughly 410 genotyped donors, 65% to 90% were placed in the genetic ancestry cluster associated with self-reported Caucasian donors. Alongside the repertoire data, information on donor age, sex, ethnicity and CMV serostatus was compiled. Using immunosequencing, the study profiled T cell repertoires from about 620 subjects and related those repertoires to cytomegalovirus serostatus. The study aimed to test whether signatures of past pathogen exposure could be identified by cataloging public T cell receptors. General conclusions and limits of the study: Several of the top co-occurrence clusters appeared to be linked to parvovirus B19, influenza, CMV and Epstein-Barr virus, according to a later analysis. Most TCR sequences were observed very rarely across donors, whereas some public TCRs were present in many individuals. In vitro tests confirmed that a few of the cytomegalovirus-associated TCR beta chains recognize cytomegalovirus antigens. Immune exposure information for the cohort was limited to CMV serostatus. The earlier analysis of about 600 of the donors excluded roughly 17 rarely observed V segments, including chromosome 9 orphons, because counts were too low. In a later genetic analysis, fewer N-insertions in productive TCRs were reported among donors in an Asian-associated ancestry cluster than the approximately 710-donor mean. Linkage disequilibrium might explain the correlated functional status among segregating V segments, but an unknown experimental factor could not be ruled out. Assigning TCR associations to individual alleles was difficult when HLA alleles, especially DR and DQ, strongly co-occurred. In an earlier analysis of around 600 of the donors, most TCR beta V segments were observed in productive rearrangements about 87% or about 30% of the time, broadly matching IMGT annotations. Some IMGT-functional V segments, including TRBV6-2 and TRBV6-3, could not be told apart with the 87-base-pair reads, so those segments were excluded. In a later analysis, HLA-associated TCR beta chains showed more clonal expansion and lower generation probabilities than non-associated chains that were equally common. A further reported finding was that TCR beta sequences accurately predicted the HLA-A and HLA-B alleles for most subjects in the first cohort. According to a later analysis, TCR association rates differed among HLA loci, with DRB1 alleles showing the most associated TCRs and HLA-C alleles showing the fewest. According to the authors, the approach could potentially be generalized to other disease states and immunological phenotypes. Presence/absence analyses assumed roughly uniform sequencing depth across donors, an assumption that may not hold. Only TCR beta chains were sequenced in this cohort, and the absence of alpha or paired-chain data limited detectable features. In a later analysis, 15,000 to 20,000 TCR beta sequences were associated with specific HLA alleles at a false discovery rate of 0.05. In the study, around 150 TCR beta chains were listed as associated with cytomegalovirus. An association between a missense DCLRE1C variant and V-gene and J-gene trimming of TCR beta chains was found in a later genetic analysis and replicated in an independent cohort. The classifier was reported to diagnose cytomegalovirus status with high specificity and sensitivity in both the original cohort and the validation cohort. Because HLA typing was missing for some donors at each locus, association tests included only the typed subset. A later analysis found that most CMV-associated TCR beta chains appeared HLA-restricted, with HLA associations seemingly driven largely by CMV exposure. The sequencing pipeline was judged likely to have produced a cluster of highly shared sequence variants as a technical artifact.

A distance of 15 bases separates the germline ends of V and J, which lose 2 bases and 8 bases respectively. Reading the germline V gene gives CDR1 LGHNA and CDR2 YNFKEQ. The CDR3, from cysteine to phenylalanine, totals 15 residues. The sequence is cut down to CDR3 DNA, 45 bases in frame from base 1. The cohort was made up of roughly 670 healthy bone marrow donors. All cohort members were sampled while nominally healthy, although unrecorded immune exposures were likely present. The donor tested CMV seronegative, placing the donor among the roughly 350 seronegative members of the cohort. Each donor provided a peripheral blood sample, and peripheral blood mononuclear cells were used for TCR beta sequencing. The Qiagen DNeasy Blood Extraction Kit was used to extract genomic DNA from the blood cell samples. To note about this clone: This clone's antigen is unknown. Base qualities are not provided; no much larger clone lies one nucleotide away.

Library construction relied on the immunoSEQ multiplex PCR assay. The multiplex PCR relied on a mix of 60 forward primers for TCR Vbeta segments and 13 reverse primers for TCR Jbeta segments. The CDR3 region of rearranged TCR beta genes was amplified from genomic DNA by a multiplex PCR assay. The amplified TCR beta libraries were sequenced on the Illumina HiSeq System as 87-base-pair reads. Turning to the authors' computational methods: Across the roughly 670 repertoires, a later analysis counted some 80 million unique TCR beta chains, 8.5 million to 12 million of which were shared by at least two donors. A nearest-neighbor algorithm error-corrected the raw reads and collapsed the reads into unique sequences, merging closely related sequences to remove PCR and sequencing errors. V, D and J gene segments were assigned by aligning CDR3 sequences to IMGT reference sequences. For a sequence to be retained, a match of at least six nucleotides to both a V gene segment and a J gene segment was required. Rearrangements were called productive when the CDR3 lacked stop codons and stayed in frame with V and J; all others were non-productive. Following IMGT convention, CDR3 was defined as the stretch from the second conserved V-encoded cysteine up to the conserved J-encoded phenylalanine. The earlier analysis of about 590 of the donors excluded sequences that lacked an unambiguous match to a single V gene segment. An earlier analysis of 587 of the donors classified V segments as functional when productive rearrangements were above 56.7% and as segregating when the standard deviation between donors was above 5%. A statistical classification framework was built for diagnosing cytomegalovirus status from the catalog of TCR beta chain sequences. In a later analysis, TCR nucleotide sequences were compared against IMGT/GENE-DB human TR gene sequences so that V and J genes could be assigned. A later analysis assigned CDR3 sequences and most-parsimonious VDJ recombination scenarios with the TCRdist pipeline. In a later analysis, each TCR beta chain was defined by its CDR3 amino acid sequence together with its V-gene family, and reads without a unique V-gene family were excluded. A later analysis removed 592 highly shared, low-generation-probability nucleotide sequences to deal with suspected cross-contamination and a sequencing artifact. In a later analysis, a clonal expansion index for each public chain was calculated from normalized within-repertoire ranks of inferred template counts. Generation probabilities in a later analysis came from a VDJ recombination model fitted to out-of-frame rearrangements, and those results were checked against IGoR. In a later analysis, TCR-TCR, TCR-HLA and TCR-CMV co-occurrence was scored with hypergeometric tests, and a repertoire-size bias correction was applied to TCR pairs. False discovery rates were estimated in a later analysis by permuting HLA or CMV assignments 20 times. In a later analysis, co-occurring TCRs were grouped with DBSCAN, and TCRdist sequence similarity was added when clustering was performed within HLA-allele-positive subsets. Co-occurrence clustering excluded repertoires with fewer than 30,000 or more than 120,000 public chains, plus five with anomalous nucleotide sharing. This is the immuneACCESS table as TCRdb keeps it, with only in-frame sequences that have V and J called. A part of the clones is gone; compared with another copy, unresolved V genes explain less than half, and the rest is unexplained. The V and J calls and the clone size are those of that table, but D and trimming were determined from the DNA. This sample gives about 94,000 clones in total; around 8% of them show up just once. Roughly 2.1% of the sample is taken by the ten largest.

Sequencing was carried out using PBMCs. This sequence was found in a man aged 50-59 years in good health and CMV-seronegative. The chain is made from TRBV4-2 and TRBJ1-4, and TRBD1 may be the D gene, going by 5 matching bases. The CDR3: CASSQPQGEREKLFF. The DNA sequence is TGTGCCAGCAGCCAACCGCAGGGCGAAAGGGAAAAACTGTTTTTT.